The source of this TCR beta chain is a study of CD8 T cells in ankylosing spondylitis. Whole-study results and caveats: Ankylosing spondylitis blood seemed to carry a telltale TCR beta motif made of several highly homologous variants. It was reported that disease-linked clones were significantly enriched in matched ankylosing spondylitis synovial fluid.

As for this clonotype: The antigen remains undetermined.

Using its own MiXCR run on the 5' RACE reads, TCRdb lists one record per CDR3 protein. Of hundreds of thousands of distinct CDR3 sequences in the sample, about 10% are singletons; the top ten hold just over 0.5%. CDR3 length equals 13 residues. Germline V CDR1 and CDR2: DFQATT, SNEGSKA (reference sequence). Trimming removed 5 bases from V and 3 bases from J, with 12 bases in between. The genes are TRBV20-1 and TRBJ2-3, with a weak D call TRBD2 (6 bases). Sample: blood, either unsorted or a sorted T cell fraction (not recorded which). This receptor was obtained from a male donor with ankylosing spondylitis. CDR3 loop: CSAEEGMTDTQYF. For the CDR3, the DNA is TGCAGTGCTGAGGAGGGGATGACAGATACGCAGTATTTT.